A selection of T cell receptor beta chains follows, all from one sample in a study of cytomegalovirus exposure and HLA in healthy donors. The protocol was immunoSEQ multiplex PCR, while the TCRdb copy is restricted to in-frame clones and leaves out a portion. The sample has 150,000 to 200,000 clones; more than 60% are singletons. Sequencing was performed on PBMCs. The source is a man between 25 and 39 years old in good health and CMV-seropositive. Both conserved end residues are part of each CDR3. The D gene is left open where the match is weak. Clone size is given for some rows only: seen once, a few or many times, or a class if the clone is expanded.

d_call	v_call	j_call	clone_size	cdr3_aa	cdr3_nt
TRBD1	TRBV13	TRBJ2-7	NA	CASTTGQGANEQYF	TGTGCCAGCACCACTGGACAGGGGGCCAACGAGCAGTACTTC
TRBD1	TRBV5-8	TRBJ2-5	once	CAGNRGWETQYF	TGTGCCGGCAACAGGGGTTGGGAGACCCAGTACTTC
NA	TRBV7-9	TRBJ2-7	NA	CSSSLLSYEQYF	TGTTCCAGCAGCTTACTTAGTTACGAGCAGTACTTC
TRBD1	TRBV30	TRBJ2-7	NA	CASRSPRDRPQSSYEQYF	TGTGCCTCGAGAAGCCCCCGGGACAGACCACAAAGCTCCTACGAGCAGTACTTC
NA	TRBV14	TRBJ2-1	NA	CASSFRLVSEQFF	TGTGCCAGCAGCTTCCGACTAGTTAGTGAGCAGTTCTTC
NA	TRBV11-3	TRBJ2-7	NA	CASSLGGGHYEQYF	TGTGCCAGCAGCTTAGGGGGGGGGCACTACGAGCAGTACTTC
NA	TRBV30	TRBJ1-2	NA	CAWSVWDWRYGYTF	TGTGCCTGGAGTGTATGGGACTGGCGCTATGGCTACACCTTC
NA	TRBV5-6	TRBJ1-2	NA	CASSVTDDYGYTF	TGTGCCAGCAGCGTTACAGACGACTATGGCTACACCTTC
TRBD1	TRBV19	TRBJ2-3	few	CASSIPGTGSDTQYF	TGTGCCAGTAGTATACCCGGGACAGGGTCGGATACGCAGTATTTT
TRBD1	TRBV7-9	TRBJ2-7	NA	CASSFSRQGPSSYEQYF	TGTGCCAGCAGCTTTAGTAGACAGGGGCCGAGCTCCTACGAGCAGTACTTC
TRBD2	TRBV5-1	TRBJ2-1	NA	CASSTGTSSYNEQFF	TGCGCCAGCAGCACCGGGACTAGCTCCTACAATGAGCAGTTCTTC
NA	TRBV11-3	TRBJ1-5	NA	CASSPTGNQPQHF	TGTGCCAGCAGCCCAACAGGGAATCAGCCCCAGCATTTT
NA	TRBV4-1	TRBJ2-7	NA	CASSPSRSYEQYF	TGCGCCAGCAGCCCTAGCCGCTCCTACGAGCAGTACTTC
TRBD2	TRBV7-9	TRBJ2-1	NA	CASSLHTGGSYNEQFF	TGTGCCAGCAGCTTACATACGGGAGGGTCCTACAATGAGCAGTTCTTC
NA	TRBV18	TRBJ1-2	NA	CASSPPVDRRDGYTF	TGTGCCAGCTCACCACCTGTAGACAGGCGGGATGGCTACACCTTC
TRBD2	TRBV5-4	TRBJ2-7	NA	CASSSSTSGAYEQYF	TGTGCCAGCAGCTCTTCGACTAGCGGAGCCTACGAGCAGTACTTC
TRBD2	TRBV4-2	TRBJ2-7	NA	CASSQEYILTSGAYEQYF	TGTGCCAGCAGCCAAGAGTATATACTGACTAGCGGAGCCTACGAGCAGTACTTC
TRBD1	TRBV6-6	TRBJ2-7	NA	CASSGRQGNYEQYF	TGTGCCAGCAGTGGGAGACAGGGAAACTACGAGCAGTACTTC
TRBD1	TRBV10-1	TRBJ2-2	few	CASSDRGQNTGELFF	TGCGCCAGCAGTGATAGGGGGCAGAACACCGGGGAGCTGTTTTTT
NA	TRBV10-3	TRBJ1-1	NA	CAISIRGESEAFF	TGTGCCATCAGTATCCGGGGGGAGTCTGAAGCTTTCTTT
NA	TRBV10-2	TRBJ1-4	NA	CASLSGFSNEKLFF	TGCGCCAGCCTAAGCGGATTCTCTAATGAAAAACTGTTTTTT
NA	TRBV29-1	TRBJ1-5	NA	CSASGGSAQPQHF	TGCAGCGCAAGTGGGGGGTCGGCTCAGCCCCAGCATTTT
NA	TRBV10-1	TRBJ1-1	NA	CASSESGAGQNEAFF	TGCGCCAGCAGTGAGTCTGGGGCAGGCCAGAATGAAGCTTTCTTT
NA	TRBV6-5	TRBJ2-7	NA	CASSYYTSSSEQYF	TGTGCCAGCAGTTACTATACTAGTTCGTCCGAGCAGTACTTC
NA	TRBV9	TRBJ2-1	once	CASNVGEREQFF	TGTGCCAGCAACGTAGGTGAGCGGGAGCAGTTCTTC
NA	TRBV4-1	TRBJ2-3	once	CASSGTTGLTDTQYF	TGCGCCAGCAGCGGGACGACAGGTCTCACAGATACGCAGTATTTT